This T cell receptor beta chain was sequenced in a study of blood T cell repertoires in COVID-19. Those enrolled in Seattle joined during active infection and were followed longitudinally afterward. The table came from immunoSEQ multiplex PCR; TCRdb's copy has only in-frame clones and leaves some out. The sample records roughly 380,000 clones, approximately 89% being singletons. Germline V gene data show CDR1 as MDHEN and CDR2 as SYDVKM. V dropped 7 bases and J dropped 2 bases, with 9 bases sitting between them. The CDR3 extends over 13 amino acids. The receptor comes from a woman aged 40 to 55 with COVID-19, enrolled during active disease. Sequenced input: peripheral blood. The chain carries TRBV28 and TRBJ1-5, with a possible D match to TRBD1 (5 bases). The CDR3: CASIATGNQPQHF. CDR3 DNA sequence: TGTGCCAGCATCGCGACAGGCAATCAGCCCCAGCATTTT.